This T cell receptor (beta chain) is drawn from a study of cytotoxic CD8 clonotypes in ibrutinib-treated CLL (dated by TCRdb to the early 2020s). About the study as a whole: The cohort included roughly 15 treatment-naive and 11 relapsed/refractory patients; roughly 17 were IGHV unmutated. Partial responses were observed in roughly 25 patients and complete responses in 2; after a median follow-up of about 69 months, remission was maintained in approximately 14 patients and progression was observed in around twelve. Samples at response were collected after a median of about 12 months of treatment, with a range of 6 to 36 months. On average, each sample yielded 255,043 productive templates and 80,000 to 95,000 productive rearrangements. Of the roughly 81 people in the trial, 25 to 30 had longitudinal samples available. Cryopreserved peripheral blood mononuclear cells were collected before treatment, at response, and at either disease progression or sustained remission. Every remission and progressive disease sample was obtained while ibrutinib was still being received by the patients.

The time point label for this specimen denotes: about twelve months on ibrutinib. For TCR beta library preparation, roughly 2.2 micrograms of genomic DNA was extracted from cryopreserved PBMCs. Longitudinal blood samples from CLL patients receiving ibrutinib monotherapy were subjected to high-throughput TCR beta sequencing. Patients were enrolled in a phase 2 open-label single-center ibrutinib monotherapy trial. The CDR3 starts with the cysteine, ends with the phenylalanine, and has 12 residues. Only the CDR3 part of the read is kept: 36 bases, read in frame from the first base. Deletion took 10 bases off V and 4 bases off J, with a span of 14 bases between the germline ends. CDR1 MDHEN and CDR2 SYDVKM were looked up in the germline V gene. What the research found in general, with its limitations: Baseline clonality exceeded that of age-matched healthy donors and correlated strongly with circulating CD8+ T-cell counts. Sustained-remission and progressing patients did not have matched sampling times, and lymph node repertoires were not examined. Clonality rose at ibrutinib response, remained stable during sustained remission, and dropped back toward baseline at progression. Public clonotypes were rare and either shrank or stayed stable during treatment, and the rise in clonality at ibrutinib response reflected expansion of private clonotypes.

The goal of deep resolution MiSeq sequencing was a depth between 1 in 1 million and 1 in 200,000 T cells, and coverage averaged 10x per clonotype. The immunoSEQ hsTCRB Kit was used to generate the TCR beta libraries. The paper's processing steps were these. The data were analyzed with ImmunoSEQ Analyzer and ImmunoSEQ Data Assistant, and V, D and J gene assignments followed IMGT definitions. Clonality, which ranges from 0 to 1, was calculated as one minus the normalized Shannon entropy of productive rearrangement frequencies. Only overrepresented clonotypes making up at least 0.05% of the repertoire of each patient were included in the public clonotype analysis. About a dozen age-matched healthy donor repertoires from immuneACCESS served as clonality controls. This immuneACCESS table, as held by TCRdb, lists in-frame sequences with V and J called but not all clones. Of the missing ones, under half trace to an unresolved V gene in checked studies; the others have no known cause. That table gives V, J and clone size, and the DNA gave D and trimming. Present in this sample are more than 200,000 clones, more than 70% of which were seen just once. The ten largest clones take up around 10% of the sample.

Concerning this clone: Its specific antigen is unknown. Base qualities are not at hand, and no much larger clone is one base apart.

The sequence is built from TRBV28 and TRBJ2-7; the D gene cannot be resolved reliably. Sequencing was performed on PBMCs, taken after 12 months of ibrutinib treatment. The receptor was derived from a human donor with chronic lymphocytic leukemia. At the DNA level, the sequence is TGTGCCACCACTGGTGGGAAATACGAGCAGTACTTC. This encodes CATTGGKYEQYF. Supplemented by the reference TRBV28 and TRBJ2-7 proteins around the CDR3, the complete variable domain is DVKVTQSSRYLVKRTGEKVFLECVQDMDHENMFWYRQDPGLGLRLIYFSYDVKMKEKGDIPEGYSVSREKKERFSLILESASTNQTSMYLCATTGGKYEQYFGPGTRLTVT.